The next 4 T cell receptor beta chains were all read from a single sample in a study of regulatory T cells in long-lasting Graves disease. For TCR beta, libraries came from iRepertoire HTBI primers and Arm-PCR of CDR3 regions. MiXCR, run by TCRdb on the multiplex PCR reads, gives a single entry per CDR3 protein. The sample has approximately 470,000 distinct CDR3 sequences, about 16% seen once. Time point of the sample: newly diagnosed GD, antithyroid drugs for less than 3 months. RNA isolated from PBMCs was used to make the TCR library. This sample was shared with a second study, whose subject was T cells in Graves' hyperthyroidism and ophthalmopathy.

Source: peripheral blood mononuclear cells (PBMCs), taken at new diagnosis, from a patient treated with antithyroid drugs. The receptors stem from a man in his forties with Graves disease.

This clonotype was counted many times. J is TRBJ2-1 and V is TRBV27, with 9 bases matching TRBD2. V lost 5 bases, J lost 7 bases, and 9 bases stayed unmatched. Germline CDR1 MNHEY, CDR2 SMNVEV (reference sequence). The CDR3 runs to 15 residues. CDR3 in DNA: TGTGCCAGCAGTCCAGGACTAGCGATTCCAAATGAGCAGTTCTTC. Translated: CASSPGLAIPNEQFF.

This clonotype showed up many times. This rearrangement joins TRBV2 to TRBJ2-3, with 9 positions matching TRBD2. The CDR3 sequence is 17 residues long. The germline V gene encodes CDR1 SNHLY and CDR2 FYNNEI. Trimming removed 3 bases from V and 4 bases from J; junction bases left unmatched: 11. The CDR3 is CASSEAPGLARSDTQYF. The CDR3 DNA follows: TGTGCCAGCAGTGAGGCACCGGGACTAGCACGATCAGATACGCAGTATTTT. Looking up the rest from reference TRBV2 and TRBJ2-3 gives the full variable domain: EPEVTQTPSHQVTQMGQEVILRCVPISNHLYFYWYRQILGQKVEFLVSFYNNEISEKSEIFDDQFSVERPDGSNFTLKIRSTKLEDSAMYFCASSEAPGLARSDTQYFGPGTRLTVL.

This clonotype was seen ten or more times. The CDR3 DNA follows: TGTGCCAGCATCCGTCCCCGCGGATTGAACACTGAAGCTTTCTTT. This codes for CASIRPRGLNTEAFF. The chain uses TRBV28 and TRBJ1-1; D unclear. Germline CDR1 and CDR2: MDHEN and SYDVKM. This CDR3 has 15 residues. Trimming cost V 7 bases and J 0 bases, with 15 bases left between them.

Many counts were recorded for this clonotype. This chain connects TRBV28 to TRBJ2-5; a weak D match, TRBD1 (6 bases). Looked up from germline, CDR1 is MDHEN and CDR2 is SYDVKM. Trimming shortened V by 5 bases and J by 5 bases, and 9 bases separated the two germline ends. This CDR3 spans 12 amino acids. CDR3 DNA sequence: TGTGCCAGCAGTACAGGGCGGGAGACCCAGTACTTC. Protein sequence: CASSTGRETQYF.